Listed below are T cell receptor beta chains from one sample, sequenced in a study of T-cell reconstitution after alpha-beta-depleted transplantation in children. TCRdb re-called the PCR reads through MiXCR, storing one row per CDR3 protein. The sample has hundreds of thousands of distinct CDR3 sequences; more than 9% are singletons. Sequencing was performed on peripheral blood, taken 180 days after TCRalphabeta/CD19-depleted stem cell transplant. The receptor source for this set is a male patient between 2 and 10 years old who had a stem cell transplant for chronic granulomatous disease, so the T cells may come from the graft donor. Each CDR3 is given with its conserved first and last residue. The D gene is left open where the match is weak. Rows give clone size only sometimes, using once, few, many, or a class for an expanded clone.

d_call: NA; clone_size: many; v_call: TRBV12-3/TRBV12-4; j_call: TRBJ1-2; cdr3_nt: TGTGCCAGCAGTTTAGGGTTGATTTACACCTTC; cdr3_aa: CASSLGLIYTF
d_call: TRBD1; clone_size: few; v_call: TRBV6-1; j_call: TRBJ1-5; cdr3_nt: TGTGCCAGCAGTGCGATCGACAGGGCCTTTCGGTTTGGTCAGCCCCAGCATTTT; cdr3_aa: CASSAIDRAFRFGQPQHF
d_call: TRBD2; clone_size: many; v_call: TRBV7-6; j_call: TRBJ2-1; cdr3_nt: TGTGCCAGCAGTTTAACGGCTAGCGGGACCTACAATGAGCAGTTCTTC; cdr3_aa: CASSLTASGTYNEQFF
d_call: TRBD2; clone_size: NA; v_call: TRBV3-1; j_call: TRBJ2-1; cdr3_nt: TGTGCCAGCAGCTTAGGCACTAGCGGGGGGGTCGTGCAGTTCTTC; cdr3_aa: CASSLGTSGGVVQFF
d_call: TRBD1; clone_size: many; v_call: TRBV5-1; j_call: TRBJ1-5; cdr3_nt: TGCGCCAGCAGCCCCGGACAGGGGGATGCTTATCAGCCCCAGCATTTT; cdr3_aa: CASSPGQGDAYQPQHF
d_call: TRBD2; clone_size: many; v_call: TRBV29-1; j_call: TRBJ2-1; cdr3_nt: TGCAGCGTTGATATCTTTAAAACTAGCGGGAGGGCCCTCCCCAATGAGCAGTTCTTC; cdr3_aa: CSVDIFKTSGRALPNEQFF
d_call: NA; clone_size: many; v_call: TRBV14; j_call: TRBJ2-3; cdr3_nt: TGTGCCAGCAGCCAGGCCCTTACAGATACGCAGTATTTT; cdr3_aa: CASSQALTDTQYF
d_call: TRBD2; clone_size: many; v_call: TRBV29-1; j_call: TRBJ2-3; cdr3_nt: TGCAGCGGGGGGGGGATTCTGGATACGCAGTATTTT; cdr3_aa: CSGGGILDTQYF
d_call: TRBD2; clone_size: NA; v_call: TRBV4-2; j_call: TRBJ2-2; cdr3_nt: TGTGCCAGCAGCCAAGAGGGGAGCGGGGGGGTCACCGGGGAGCTGTTTTTT; cdr3_aa: CASSQEGSGGVTGELFF
d_call: NA; clone_size: many; v_call: TRBV3-1; j_call: TRBJ2-3; cdr3_nt: TGTGCCAGCAGCCAAGTTGGTGCGCAGTATTTT; cdr3_aa: CASSQVGAQYF
d_call: TRBD1; clone_size: many; v_call: TRBV10-3; j_call: TRBJ1-1; cdr3_nt: TGTGCCATCAGTGAACCCGGGACAGGGAAAACTGAAGCTTTCTTT; cdr3_aa: CAISEPGTGKTEAFF
d_call: NA; clone_size: many; v_call: TRBV10-3; j_call: TRBJ2-1; cdr3_nt: TGTGCCATCAGTGGACTAGACAATGAGCAGTTCTTC; cdr3_aa: CAISGLDNEQFF
d_call: TRBD1; clone_size: many; v_call: TRBV20-1; j_call: TRBJ1-2; cdr3_nt: TGCAGTGCTGTGGCGCGGACAGGGGACAACTATGGCTACACCTTC; cdr3_aa: CSAVARTGDNYGYTF
d_call: NA; clone_size: many; v_call: TRBV28; j_call: TRBJ2-3; cdr3_nt: TGTGCCAGCAGACCCAGGGCAGGATGGGCAGATACGCAGTATTTT; cdr3_aa: CASRPRAGWADTQYF
d_call: TRBD1; clone_size: NA; v_call: TRBV20-1; j_call: TRBJ1-2; cdr3_nt: TGCAGTGCTAGGCTTACAGGGGGGCATGGCTACACCTTC; cdr3_aa: CSARLTGGHGYTF
d_call: TRBD2; clone_size: many; v_call: TRBV10-3; j_call: TRBJ2-1; cdr3_nt: TGTGCCACCCTAGCGGAGACCTACAATGAGCAGTTCTTC; cdr3_aa: CATLAETYNEQFF
d_call: TRBD2; clone_size: many; v_call: TRBV28; j_call: TRBJ2-3; cdr3_nt: TGTGCCAGCACCCCTCAGGAAGCGGGAGGGAACACAGATACGCAGTATTTT; cdr3_aa: CASTPQEAGGNTDTQYF
d_call: TRBD1; clone_size: many; v_call: TRBV7-9; j_call: TRBJ1-1; cdr3_nt: TGTGCCAGCAGCTCGACAGGGGTCACTGAAGCTTTCTTT; cdr3_aa: CASSSTGVTEAFF
d_call: TRBD2; clone_size: NA; v_call: TRBV11-2; j_call: TRBJ2-7; cdr3_nt: TGTGCCAGCATCCCGGTTCGGGGGGGAAGGTGTGAGCAGTACTTC; cdr3_aa: CASIPVRGGRCEQYF
d_call: NA; clone_size: NA; v_call: TRBV5-4; j_call: TRBJ2-1; cdr3_nt: TGTGCCAGCAGCCTAATGGAAAATTTTCGCCACAATGAGCAGTTCTTC; cdr3_aa: CASSLMENFRHNEQFF
d_call: TRBD2; clone_size: many; v_call: TRBV7-3; j_call: TRBJ2-1; cdr3_nt: TGTGCCAGCAGTGCGGGACTAGGTGGCGAGCAGTTCTTC; cdr3_aa: CASSAGLGGEQFF
d_call: NA; clone_size: many; v_call: TRBV20-1; j_call: TRBJ1-5; cdr3_nt: TGCAGTGCTAAGACCGAGTATAGCAATCAGCCCCAGCATTTT; cdr3_aa: CSAKTEYSNQPQHF
d_call: TRBD1; clone_size: many; v_call: TRBV20-1; j_call: TRBJ1-1; cdr3_nt: TGCAGTGCTAGAGACCCCTCAGGGGGTTACTCTGAAGCTTTCTTT; cdr3_aa: CSARDPSGGYSEAFF
d_call: NA; clone_size: few; v_call: TRBV11-3; j_call: TRBJ1-5; cdr3_nt: TGTGCCAGCAGCTTAGTGGGGGTTCGGGGGGGGGTTGGCAATCAGCCCCAGCATTTT; cdr3_aa: CASSLVGVRGGVGNQPQHF
d_call: NA; clone_size: many; v_call: TRBV5-1; j_call: TRBJ2-1; cdr3_nt: TGCGCCAGCAGCGAACAGGGGAGGACCTACAATGAGCAGTTCTTC; cdr3_aa: CASSEQGRTYNEQFF
d_call: TRBD2; clone_size: many; v_call: TRBV20-1; j_call: TRBJ2-1; cdr3_nt: TGCAGTGCTAATCCCCCAGGACTAGAGAGCAATGAGCAGTTCTTC; cdr3_aa: CSANPPGLESNEQFF
d_call: NA; clone_size: many; v_call: TRBV20-1; j_call: TRBJ2-7; cdr3_nt: TGCAGTGCTCTGGCTGGGCGGCAGCAGTACTTC; cdr3_aa: CSALAGRQQYF
d_call: NA; clone_size: many; v_call: TRBV12-3/TRBV12-4; j_call: TRBJ1-2; cdr3_nt: TGTGCCAGCGAGAGCCCCCTTGGCTACACCTTC; cdr3_aa: CASESPLGYTF
d_call: TRBD2; clone_size: many; v_call: TRBV9; j_call: TRBJ2-7; cdr3_nt: TGTGCCAGCAGCGTAGGCGGGAGGGACGAGCAGTACTTC; cdr3_aa: CASSVGGRDEQYF
d_call: NA; clone_size: many; v_call: TRBV20-1; j_call: TRBJ2-7; cdr3_nt: TGCAGTGCTAGATTAACAGGGATTACCTACGAGCAGTACTTC; cdr3_aa: CSARLTGITYEQYF
d_call: NA; clone_size: many; v_call: TRBV5-1; j_call: TRBJ2-3; cdr3_nt: TGCGCCAGCGGGGGACTCCCCGCAGATACGCAGTATTTT; cdr3_aa: CASGGLPADTQYF
d_call: TRBD1; clone_size: many; v_call: TRBV7-8; j_call: TRBJ2-7; cdr3_nt: TGTGCCAGCAGCAAATCGGGACAGTCCCGGGAGCAGTACTTC; cdr3_aa: CASSKSGQSREQYF
d_call: NA; clone_size: once; v_call: TRBV5-1; j_call: TRBJ2-7; cdr3_nt: TGCGCCAGCAGCAGGGATCCTGCCTACGAGCAGTACTTC; cdr3_aa: CASSRDPAYEQYF
d_call: NA; clone_size: many; v_call: TRBV5-4; j_call: TRBJ2-1; cdr3_nt: TGTGCCATAAGTGAAGACATAAGCTCCTACAATGAGCAGTTCTTC; cdr3_aa: CAISEDISSYNEQFF
d_call: NA; clone_size: many; v_call: TRBV12-3/TRBV12-4; j_call: TRBJ2-7; cdr3_nt: TGTGCCAGCAGTTTAGTGGGAGGAGGCGAGCAGTACTTC; cdr3_aa: CASSLVGGGEQYF
d_call: NA; clone_size: many; v_call: TRBV20-1; j_call: TRBJ2-7; cdr3_nt: TGCACCCAGGGGGGGACCTACGAGCAGTACTTC; cdr3_aa: CTQGGTYEQYF
d_call: NA; clone_size: many; v_call: TRBV15; j_call: TRBJ2-6; cdr3_nt: TGTGCCACCAGCAGAGATAGGGGAGTTCGGGGCTCTGGGGCCAACGTCCTGACTTTC; cdr3_aa: CATSRDRGVRGSGANVLTF